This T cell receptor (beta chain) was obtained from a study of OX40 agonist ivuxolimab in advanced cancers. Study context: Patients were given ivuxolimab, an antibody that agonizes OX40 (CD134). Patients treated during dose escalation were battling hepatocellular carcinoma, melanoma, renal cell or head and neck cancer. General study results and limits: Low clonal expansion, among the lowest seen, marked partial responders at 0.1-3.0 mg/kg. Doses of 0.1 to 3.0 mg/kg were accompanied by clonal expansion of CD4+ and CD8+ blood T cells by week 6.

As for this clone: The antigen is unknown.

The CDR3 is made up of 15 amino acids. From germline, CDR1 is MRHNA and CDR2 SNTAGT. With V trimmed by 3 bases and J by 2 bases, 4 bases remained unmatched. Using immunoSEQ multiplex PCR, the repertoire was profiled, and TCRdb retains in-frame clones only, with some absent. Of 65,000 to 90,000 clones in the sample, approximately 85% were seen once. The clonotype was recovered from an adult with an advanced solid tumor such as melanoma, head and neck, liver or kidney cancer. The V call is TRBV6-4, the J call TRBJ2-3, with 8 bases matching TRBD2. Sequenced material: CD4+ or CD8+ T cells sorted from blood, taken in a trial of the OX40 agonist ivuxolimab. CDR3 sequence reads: CASSDTSGTTDTQYF. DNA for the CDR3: TGTGCCAGCAGTGATACTAGCGGCACCACAGATACGCAGTATTTT.